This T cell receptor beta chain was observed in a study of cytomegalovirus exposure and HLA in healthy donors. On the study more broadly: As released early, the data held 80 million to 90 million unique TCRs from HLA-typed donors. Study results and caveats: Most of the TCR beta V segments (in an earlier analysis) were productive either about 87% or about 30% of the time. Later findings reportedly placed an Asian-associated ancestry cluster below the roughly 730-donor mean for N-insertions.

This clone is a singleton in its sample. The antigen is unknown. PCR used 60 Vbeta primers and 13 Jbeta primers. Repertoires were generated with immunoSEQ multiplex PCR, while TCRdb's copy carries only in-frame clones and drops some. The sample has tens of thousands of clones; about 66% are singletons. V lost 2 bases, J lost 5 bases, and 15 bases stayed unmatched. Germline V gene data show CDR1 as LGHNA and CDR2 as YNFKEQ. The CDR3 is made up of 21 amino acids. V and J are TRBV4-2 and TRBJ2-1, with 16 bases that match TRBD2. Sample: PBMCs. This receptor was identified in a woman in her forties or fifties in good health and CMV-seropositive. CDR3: CASSQHSGPGTSGGADNEQFF. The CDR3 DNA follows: TGTGCCAGCAGCCAACATTCCGGACCGGGGACTAGCGGGGGGGCTGACAATGAGCAGTTCTTC.